The 25 T cell receptor beta chains below all came from one sample that was sequenced in a study of CD8+CD57+ T cells in acquired aplastic anemia. CD8+CD57+ cell expansion had been shown by flow cytometry in patients chosen for sequencing. TCR beta VDJ and CDR3 were profiled, and genomic DNA was the template. Each CDR3 protein is one row after TCRdb ran MiXCR on the reads. Among tens of thousands of distinct CDR3 sequences listed, under 80% were seen once. Sequencing was performed on sorted CD4+, CD8+, or CD8+CD57+ T cells (not recorded which) from PBMCs. The receptors were gathered from a human donor with aplastic anemia.

The chain carries TRBV29-1 and TRBJ2-7; a weak D match, TRBD2 (6 bases). There are 15 residues in the CDR3. CDR1 SQVTM and CDR2 ANQGSEA come from the germline V gene. V lost 7 bases, J lost 2 bases, and 21 bases lay in between. As DNA, the CDR3 is TGCAGCGCTACCCCGGGGGTTTCCCTCCCCTACGAGCAGTACTTC. Its translation: CSATPGVSLPYEQYF.

The chain carries TRBV7-2 and TRBJ1-6, with 7 bases that match TRBD1. Germline V gene sequence: CDR1 SGHTA, CDR2 FQGNSA. V shed 4 bases and J 8 bases; nucleotides not matched to a gene: 8. The CDR3 loop spans 15 amino acids. The CDR3 protein is CASSSPGTVYSPLHF. CDR3 bases: TGTGCCAGCAGCTCACCCGGGACAGTTTATTCACCCCTCCACTTT.

The V gene is TRBV10-1, the J gene TRBJ2-1, with 12 bases that match TRBD2. The germline CDR1 and CDR2 sequences are WNHNN and SYGVQD (reference sequence). The CDR3 has 18 residues. Trimming at V came to 4 bases and at J to 3 bases, leaving 10 bases not matched to a gene. The CDR3 sequence is CASSGRSTSGGLYNEQFF. The CDR3 DNA is TGCGCCAGCAGTGGGAGATCGACTAGCGGGGGCCTCTACAATGAGCAGTTCTTC.

This sequence joins TRBV19 and TRBJ2-6, with 7 bases matching TRBD1. This CDR3 is built from 15 residues. CDR1 and CDR2 from the germline V gene are LNHDA and SQIVND (reference sequence). The J segment lost 0 bases and the V segment lost 5 bases, leaving 1 base of the junction unmatched. The CDR3 reads CASSRTGSGANVLTF. The CDR3 coding sequence is TGTGCCAGTAGTCGGACAGGCTCTGGGGCCAACGTCCTGACTTTC.

The V and J genes are TRBV24-1 and TRBJ2-7; D unclear. The length of the CDR3 is 13 residues. Trimming took 2 bases from V and 7 from J, leaving 11 bases between them. Germline values: CDR1 KGHDR, CDR2 SFDVKD. CDR3 region: CATSDYKGREQYV. The CDR3 DNA is TGTGCCACCAGTGATTATAAGGGAAGGGAGCAGTACGTC.

CDR3: CASSMGLMNTGELFF. DNA for the CDR3: TGCGCCAGCAGCATGGGACTCATGAACACCGGGGAGCTGTTTTTT. This chain uses TRBV5-1 with TRBJ2-2; perhaps TRBD2 as D (6 bases). CDR1 SGHRS and CDR2 YFSETQ come from the germline V gene. The CDR3 covers 15 residues. Trimming removed 4 bases from V and 1 base from J, with 11 bases in between.

The chain carries TRBV10-2 and TRBJ2-7, with 8 bases aligning to TRBD1. In germline, CDR1 is WSHSY, CDR2 SAAADI. This CDR3 comprises 14 residues. V trimming: 7 bases; J trimming: 3 bases; junction bases outside the gene matches: 8. The CDR3 DNA reads as TGCGCCAGCAACGCCCGGACAGGGAACTACGAGCAGTACTTC. Translation: CASNARTGNYEQYF.

This chain joins TRBV15 and TRBJ1-2, with a weak D call TRBD1 (5 bases). Germline V CDR1 and CDR2: LNHNV, YYDKDF (reference sequence). This CDR3 is built from 15 residues. V dropped 1 base and J dropped 2 bases, with 11 bases sitting between them. The CDR3 sequence is CATSRGLTANYGYTF. Here the CDR3 DNA reads TGTGCCACCAGCAGAGGTTTGACAGCCAACTATGGCTACACCTTC.

This chain connects TRBV15 to TRBJ1-5, with TRBD1 as a possible D gene (6 bases). CDR1 LNHNV and CDR2 YYDKDF come from the germline V gene (reference sequence). V was pared by 2 bases and J by 3 bases, with 8 bases between. This CDR3 spans 14 amino acids. CDR3 sequence: CATSRWDNNQPQHF. For the CDR3, the DNA is TGTGCCACCAGCAGATGGGACAACAATCAGCCCCAGCATTTT.

The J gene is TRBJ1-5, the V gene TRBV24-1; D not certain. Trimming cost V 4 bases and J 0 bases, with 12 bases left between them. The V gene's germline CDR1 is KGHDR and CDR2 SFDVKD. CDR3 length: 16 residues. The CDR3 DNA reads TGTGCCACCAGTGACCCTGCCCGGGGTAGCAATCAGCCCCAGCATTTT. Translating gives CATSDPARGSNQPQHF.

This clonotype has only a few counts. The chain carries TRBV9 and TRBJ1-1; TRBD1 matches 9 bases. CDR1 is SGDLS and CDR2 is YYNGEE in the germline V gene. The ends lost 2 bases at V and 3 bases at J; junction bases unmatched: 2. This CDR3 has 14 amino acids. CDR3 region: CASSVRDRDTEAFF. In DNA, the CDR3 is TGTGCCAGCAGCGTCCGGGACAGGGACACTGAAGCTTTCTTT.

The chain couples TRBV15 to TRBJ2-2; no firm D call. The CDR3 extends over 12 amino acids. In germline, CDR1 is LNHNV, CDR2 YYDKDF (reference sequence). V dropped 5 bases and J dropped 5 bases, with 6 bases sitting between them. CDR3: CATSRSTGELFF. The CDR3 nucleotides read TGTGCCACCAGCCGTAGTACCGGGGAGCTGTTTTTT. Supplemented by reference TRBV15 and TRBJ2-2, the full variable domain reads DAMVIQNPRYQVTQFGKPVTLSCSQTLNHNVMYWYQQKSSQAPKLLFHYYDKDFNNEADTPDNFQSRRPNTSFCFLDIRSPGLGDTAMYLCATSRSTGELFFGEGSRLTVL.

The chain employs TRBV7-2 and TRBJ2-3; maybe TRBD1 (5 bases). Germline V gives CDR1 SGHTA, CDR2 FQGNSA. The V end was cut by 5 bases, the J end by 5 bases, with 14 bases between. There are 14 residues in the CDR3. CDR3 sequence reads: CASSPGAVLDTQYF. CDR3 coding DNA: TGTGCCAGCAGCCCTGGGGCGGTACTAGATACGCAGTATTTT.

The rearrangement joins TRBV15 to TRBJ1-5; 7 bases are shared with TRBD1. The ends lost 2 bases at V and 5 bases at J; junction bases unmatched: 12. The CDR3 is made up of 17 amino acids. Per the germline V gene, CDR1 is LNHNV and CDR2 is YYDKDF (reference sequence). The CDR3 nucleotides are TGTGCCACCAGCAGACCCGATCTGACAGGGAACGATCAGCCCCAGCATTTT. Translation: CATSRPDLTGNDQPQHF.

The chain uses TRBV10-3 and TRBJ2-7; no firm D call. This CDR3 spans 12 amino acids. With 0 bases removed from V and 3 bases from J, the gap between germline ends came to 3 bases. Looked up from germline, CDR1 is ENHRY and CDR2 is SYGVKD. Here the CDR3 reads CAISESGYEQYF. The CDR3 nucleotides read TGTGCCATCAGTGAGTCCGGCTACGAGCAGTACTTC.

Concerning this clonotype: One base away lies a much larger clone, so this may be a sequencing read error. The chain combines TRBV6-1 with TRBJ2-7, with 7 bases identical to TRBD1. V lost 4 bases and J lost 4; bases outside the gene matches: 13. This CDR3 spans 16 amino acids. Germline V gene sequence: CDR1 MNHNS, CDR2 SASEGT. The CDR3 spells CASSGAVTGLQYEQYF. CDR3 nucleotide sequence: TGTGCCAGCAGTGGAGCGGTGACAGGGCTCCAATACGAGCAGTACTTC.

This chain links TRBV2 with TRBJ1-5, with unresolved D. This CDR3 region has 13 residues. Trimming removed 7 bases at V and 5 bases at J, with 12 bases between. Germline CDR1 is SNHLY and CDR2 is FYNNEI. This chain's CDR3 is CASTGEGDQPQHF. Here the CDR3 DNA reads TGTGCCAGCACGGGAGAAGGAGATCAGCCCCAGCATTTT.

The chain joins TRBV29-1 to TRBJ2-2; D remains ambiguous. V was clipped by 0 bases and J by 1 base, with 12 bases between them. Germline V gene data show CDR1 as SQVTM and CDR2 as ANQGSEA. There are 16 residues in the CDR3. The CDR3 is CSVEDRSRRNTGELFF. For the CDR3, the DNA is TGCAGCGTTGAAGATCGGTCCAGGCGGAACACCGGGGAGCTGTTTTTT.

V gene TRBV7-2 combines with J gene TRBJ1-6; TRBD1 matches 9 bases. The CDR3 has 15 amino acids. From germline, CDR1 is SGHTA and CDR2 FQGNSA. Trimming at V came to 5 bases and at J to 9 bases, leaving 8 bases not matched to a gene. The CDR3 loop is CASSTQTGGRSPLHF. The CDR3 nucleotides are TGTGCCAGCAGCACCCAGACAGGGGGACGTTCACCCCTCCACTTT.

Many counts were recorded for this clonotype. The chain links TRBV9 to TRBJ1-1, with 8 bases that match TRBD1. The germline V gene encodes CDR1 SGDLS and CDR2 YYNGEE. The CDR3 loop spans 14 amino acids. V shed 2 bases, J shed 4 bases, and the junction held 4 bases outside the gene matches. CDR3 loop: CASSVDRGATEAFF. The CDR3 DNA reads as TGTGCCAGCAGCGTCGACAGGGGAGCCACTGAAGCTTTCTTT.

The chain uses TRBV10-3 and TRBJ1-6, with 8 positions matching TRBD1. Trimming at V came to 3 bases and at J to 9 bases, leaving 10 bases not matched to a gene. The CDR3 is made up of 16 amino acids. Germline values: CDR1 ENHRY, CDR2 SYGVKD. CDR3 sequence (DNA): TGTGCCATCAGTGAAAGACAGGGGATAGCGGGTTCACCCCTCCACTTT. This translates into CAISERQGIAGSPLHF.

The chain joins TRBV10-3 to TRBJ1-3; weak D call: TRBD1 (5 bases). The CDR3 extends over 12 amino acids. Trimming cost V 5 bases and J 4 bases, with 6 bases left between them. CDR1 and CDR2 from the germline V gene are ENHRY and SYGVKD. The CDR3 nucleotides read TGTGCCATCAGTCCAGGGGGAAACACCATATATTTT. This translates into CAISPGGNTIYF.

The J gene is TRBJ1-1, the V gene TRBV7-3; D might be TRBD1 (6 bases). The V and J ends lost 2 bases and 4 bases respectively, with 20 bases between them. The CDR3 has 17 residues. The V gene's germline CDR1 is SGHTA and CDR2 FQGTGA. The CDR3 DNA is TGTGCCAGCAGCTTAGTAGGCAGGGGTCCGACAGGCACTGAAGCTTTCTTT. This gives the protein CASSLVGRGPTGTEAFF.

This clonotype was seen only once. The V and J genes are TRBV10-3 and TRBJ2-7, with a possible D match to TRBD2 (5 bases). CDR3 length equals 15 residues. Germline-derived CDR1 and CDR2 are ENHRY and SYGVKD. Trimming shortened V by 4 bases and J by 0 bases, and 13 bases separated the two germline ends. CDR3 residues: CAISGSGSVSYEQYF. Written as DNA, the CDR3 is TGTGCCATCAGTGGATCGGGGTCCGTCTCCTACGAGCAGTACTTC.

This rearrangement joins TRBV25-1 to TRBJ2-1; TRBD2 might be the D (6 bases). V lost 7 bases and J 6 bases, leaving 7 bases between the germline ends. This CDR3 region has 11 residues. The germline V gene encodes CDR1 MGHDK and CDR2 SYGVNS. CDR3 in amino acids: CASILANEQFF. In DNA, the CDR3 is TGTGCCAGCATACTAGCCAATGAGCAGTTCTTC.